These T cell receptor beta chains were read from a single sample in a study of cytomegalovirus exposure and HLA in healthy donors. TCRdb keeps only in-frame clones here, not all; method: immunoSEQ multiplex PCR. The sample lists approximately 140,000 clones; 81% were seen once. Sequencing was performed on PBMCs. These receptors all stem from a woman aged 40 to 55 in good health and CMV-seropositive. The CDR3 runs from the conserved cysteine through the conserved F or W. D genes are given only for firm matches. Not all rows give a size; the values are once, few, many and, for expanded clones, a class.

J gene,V gene,D gene,clone size,CDR3 DNA,CDR3 protein
TRBJ1-1,TRBV14,TRBD1,-,TGTGCCAGCAGTCGGGACAGATACAGCTTGAACACTGAAGCTTTCTTT,CASSRDRYSLNTEAFF
TRBJ2-3,TRBV9,-,-,TGTGCCAGCAGCCCAGTGGGGGGGCTAGCAGATACGCAGTATTTT,CASSPVGGLADTQYF
TRBJ2-7,TRBV13,-,once,TGTGCCAGCAGCTTAGAGCGGGAGTACTTC,CASSLEREYF
TRBJ2-3,TRBV9,-,-,TGTGCCAGCAGCGTAGCCGGCCTAGCGAGCACAGATACGCAGTATTTT,CASSVAGLASTDTQYF
TRBJ2-2,TRBV5-8,TRBD2,once,TGTGCCAGCAGAACCGGGACTAGATTCACCGGGGAGCTGTTTTTT,CASRTGTRFTGELFF
TRBJ1-2,TRBV27,-,-,TGTGCCAGCAGTTTTTCGGGGGGATCGTTTTATGGCTACACCTTC,CASSFSGGSFYGYTF
TRBJ2-1,TRBV7-2,-,-,TGTGCCAGCAGTCTTAGATCCACCTACAATGAGCAGTTCTTC,CASSLRSTYNEQFF
TRBJ2-1,TRBV7-9,TRBD2,-,TGTGCCAGCAGCTTGAGGGCGGGAGGAAATGAGCAGTTCTTC,CASSLRAGGNEQFF
TRBJ2-1,TRBV27,TRBD2,-,TGTGCCAGCAGTTCACTAGCGGGGGTAGCGGGCAATGAGCAGTTCTTC,CASSSLAGVAGNEQFF
TRBJ2-1,TRBV2,TRBD2,-,TGTGCCAGCACGAATAGCGGGGCCTACAATGAGCAGTTCTTC,CASTNSGAYNEQFF
TRBJ2-2,TRBV5-1,-,-,TGCGCCAGCAGACAGTCAGCCGGGGAGCTGTTTTTT,CASRQSAGELFF
TRBJ1-5,TRBV5-4,-,-,TGTGCCAGCAGCTTTGACAGAAATCAGCCCCAGCATTTT,CASSFDRNQPQHF
TRBJ1-5,TRBV11-2,-,-,TGTGCCAGCAGCTTCGGACTCAATCAGCCCCAGCATTTT,CASSFGLNQPQHF
TRBJ1-1,TRBV25-1,TRBD1,-,TGTGCCAGCAGTGAACAACAAGGACTCCGACAGGGGTTT,CASSEQQGLRQGF
TRBJ1-2,TRBV29-1,-,-,TGCAGCGTTGAAGGAGAGGCAGAAGTCTATGGCTACACCTTC,CSVEGEAEVYGYTF
TRBJ1-2,TRBV28,-,-,TGTGCCAGCACCGTCGGGGGGGGGAATAACTATGGCTACACCTTC,CASTVGGGNNYGYTF
TRBJ1-4,TRBV27,-,-,TGTGCCAGCAGTTTATCGCTCGGGATGGGTGATGAAAAACTGTTTTTT,CASSLSLGMGDEKLFF
TRBJ2-5,TRBV25-1,TRBD2,once,TGTGCCAGCAGTGTAACCGGGACTAGCGGTCCCCGGGACTTC,CASSVTGTSGPRDF
TRBJ2-3,TRBV7-3,-,once,TGTGCCAGCAGCCCCTCCCTAGCTAGCACAGATACGCAGTATTTT,CASSPSLASTDTQYF
TRBJ1-1,TRBV19,TRBD1,-,TGTGCCAGTGAGACAGGGACGGGGGACACTGAAGCTTTCTTT,CASETGTGDTEAFF
TRBJ1-6,TRBV5-1,TRBD1,-,TGCGCCAGCAGCCCGGACAGGGCGTCACCCCTCCACTTT,CASSPDRASPLHF
TRBJ1-2,TRBV5-1,TRBD1,few,TGCGCCAGCAGCTTGGCCGTACAGGGGAACTATGGCTACACCTTC,CASSLAVQGNYGYTF
TRBJ2-6,TRBV19,TRBD1,-,TGTGCCAGTAGTATTACTACAGGGGCCCTCTCTGGGGCCAACGTCCTGACTTTC,CASSITTGALSGANVLTF